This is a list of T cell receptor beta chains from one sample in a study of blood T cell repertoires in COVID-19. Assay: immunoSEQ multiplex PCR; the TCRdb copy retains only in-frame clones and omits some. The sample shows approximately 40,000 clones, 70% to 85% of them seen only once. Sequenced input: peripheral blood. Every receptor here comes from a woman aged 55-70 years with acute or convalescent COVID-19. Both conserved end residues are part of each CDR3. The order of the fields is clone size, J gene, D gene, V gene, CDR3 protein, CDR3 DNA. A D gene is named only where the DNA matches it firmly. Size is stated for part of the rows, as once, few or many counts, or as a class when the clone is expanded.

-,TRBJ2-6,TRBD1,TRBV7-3,CASSPLRDRISGANVLTF,TGTGCCAGCAGTCCCCTCCGGGACAGGATCTCTGGGGCCAACGTCCTGACTTTC
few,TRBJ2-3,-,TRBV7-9,CASSYRLGLGGTDTQYF,TGTGCCAGCAGCTACCGTTTGGGTCTAGGGGGTACGGATACGCAGTATTTT
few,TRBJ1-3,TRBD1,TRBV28,CASTGGFSGNTIYF,TGTGCCAGTACAGGGGGTTTCTCTGGAAACACCATATATTTT
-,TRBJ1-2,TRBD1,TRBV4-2,CASSQDRGGIYGYTF,TGTGCCAGCAGCCAAGATCGAGGGGGCATCTATGGCTACACCTTC
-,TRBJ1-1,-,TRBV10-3,CAISPGLNTEAFF,TGTGCCATCAGTCCGGGACTAAACACTGAAGCTTTCTTT
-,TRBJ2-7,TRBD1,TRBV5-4,CASSPGQGDSYEQYF,TGTGCCAGCAGCCCCGGACAGGGGGACTCCTACGAGCAGTACTTC
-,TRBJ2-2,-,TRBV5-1,CASSFGDTGELFF,TGCGCCAGCAGCTTCGGGGACACCGGGGAGCTGTTTTTT
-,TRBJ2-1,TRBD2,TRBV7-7,CASSLGLAGVNEQFF,TGTGCCAGCAGCTTAGGCCTAGCGGGAGTAAATGAGCAGTTCTTC
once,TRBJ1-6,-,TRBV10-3,CAISELVGGNSPLHF,TGTGCCATCAGTGAATTGGTGGGGGGAAATTCACCCCTCCACTTT
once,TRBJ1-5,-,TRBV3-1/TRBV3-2,CASSQGPVPNQPQHF,TGTGCCAGCAGCCAAGGCCCAGTCCCCAATCAGCCCCAGCATTTT
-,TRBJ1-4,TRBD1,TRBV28,CASSLGDRANEKLFF,TGTGCCAGCAGCCTCGGGGACAGGGCTAATGAAAAACTGTTTTTT
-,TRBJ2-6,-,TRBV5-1,CASSRTPRGISGANVLTF,TGCGCCAGCAGCCGTACCCCTAGGGGGATCTCTGGGGCCAACGTCCTGACTTTC
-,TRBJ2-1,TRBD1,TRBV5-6,CASIESGQGIGEQFF,TGTGCCAGCATTGAATCGGGACAGGGAATCGGTGAGCAGTTCTTC
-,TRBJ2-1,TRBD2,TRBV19,CASRRTGDYYNEQFF,TGTGCCAGTAGACGAACGGGGGACTACTACAATGAGCAGTTCTTC
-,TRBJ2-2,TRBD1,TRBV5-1,CASSAIDRANTGELFF,TGCGCCAGCAGCGCTATAGACAGGGCAAACACCGGGGAGCTGTTTTTT
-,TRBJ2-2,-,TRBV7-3,CASSLTWANTGELFF,TGTGCCAGCAGCCTCACATGGGCTAACACCGGGGAGCTGTTTTTT
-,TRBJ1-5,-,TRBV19,CASNVARLSNQPQHF,TGTGCCAGTAATGTTGCGAGACTTAGCAATCAGCCCCAGCATTTT
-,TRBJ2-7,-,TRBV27,CASSLFATSKYEQYF,TGTGCCAGCAGTTTGTTCGCGACTAGTAAGTACGAGCAGTACTTC
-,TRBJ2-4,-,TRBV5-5,CASSSKLVDIQYF,TGTGCCAGCAGCTCGAAACTAGTGGACATTCAGTACTTC
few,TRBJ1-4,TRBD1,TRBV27,CASRGVDRINEKLFF,TGTGCCAGCAGGGGCGTGGACAGGATAAATGAAAAACTGTTTTTT
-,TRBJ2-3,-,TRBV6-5,CASSYSRILSTDTQYF,TGTGCCAGCAGTTACTCACGAATACTAAGTACAGATACGCAGTATTTT
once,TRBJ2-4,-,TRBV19,CASSIPQENIQYF,TGTGCCAGTAGTATCCCCCAGGAAAACATTCAGTACTTC
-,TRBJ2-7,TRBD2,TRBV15,CATSSTSGTYEQYF,TGTGCCACCAGCAGCACTAGCGGGACCTACGAGCAGTACTTC
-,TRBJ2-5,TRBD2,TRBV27,CASRGGQETQYF,TGTGCCAGCAGGGGAGGGCAAGAGACCCAGTACTTC
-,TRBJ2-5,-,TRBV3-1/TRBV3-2,CASSQDLWAGETQYF,TGTGCCAGCAGCCAAGATCTGTGGGCAGGAGAGACCCAGTACTTC
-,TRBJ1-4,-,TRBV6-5,CASSSRTTNEKLFF,TGTGCCAGCAGTTCGAGGACAACTAATGAAAAACTGTTTTTT
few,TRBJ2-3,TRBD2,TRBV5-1,CASSLAGSDTQYF,TGCGCCAGCAGCCTAGCGGGATCAGATACGCAGTATTTT
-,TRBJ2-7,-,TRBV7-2,CASTEMGDGNYEQYF,TGTGCCAGCACCGAAATGGGAGACGGAAACTACGAGCAGTACTTC
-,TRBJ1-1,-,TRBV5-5,CASSYGQGVNTEAFF,TGTGCCAGCAGCTATGGCCAGGGTGTGAACACTGAAGCTTTCTTT
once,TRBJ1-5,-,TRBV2,CTSSVSRVANQPQHF,TGTACCAGCAGTGTTAGCAGGGTCGCCAATCAGCCCCAGCATTTT
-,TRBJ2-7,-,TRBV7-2,CASSPGANYFYEQYF,TGTGCCAGCAGCCCCGGCGCGAACTACTTTTACGAGCAGTACTTC
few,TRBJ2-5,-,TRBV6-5,CASRGTEQETQYF,TGTGCCAGCCGCGGGACAGAACAAGAGACCCAGTACTTC
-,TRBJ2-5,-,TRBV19,CASSIPGAQGTQYF,TGTGCCAGTAGTATACCCGGAGCGCAAGGGACCCAGTACTTC
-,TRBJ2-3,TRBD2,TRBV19,CASSQGLAGGYTQYF,TGTGCCAGTAGTCAGGGACTAGCGGGAGGATATACGCAGTATTTT
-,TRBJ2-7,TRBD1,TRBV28,CASSTGTGRSEQYF,TGTGCCAGCAGTACCGGGACAGGGAGGTCCGAGCAGTACTTC
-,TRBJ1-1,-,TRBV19,CASKGVTEAFF,TGTGCCTCTAAAGGGGTCACTGAAGCTTTCTTT
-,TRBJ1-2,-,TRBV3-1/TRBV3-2,CASSPDGDSGYTF,TGTGCCAGCAGCCCCGACGGGGACTCTGGCTACACCTTC
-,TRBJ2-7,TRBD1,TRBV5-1,CASSQGAPGDYEQYF,TGCGCCAGCAGCCAGGGGGCACCTGGGGATTACGAGCAGTACTTC
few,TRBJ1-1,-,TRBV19,CASSIWQNTEAFF,TGTGCCAGTAGTATCTGGCAGAACACTGAAGCTTTCTTT
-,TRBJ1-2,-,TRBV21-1,CASSKGPGFHYGYTF,TGTGCCAGCAGCAAAGGACCGGGTTTCCACTATGGCTACACCTTC
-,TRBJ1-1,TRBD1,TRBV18,CASSMDRGNTEAFF,TGTGCCAGCTCAATGGACAGGGGTAACACTGAAGCTTTCTTT